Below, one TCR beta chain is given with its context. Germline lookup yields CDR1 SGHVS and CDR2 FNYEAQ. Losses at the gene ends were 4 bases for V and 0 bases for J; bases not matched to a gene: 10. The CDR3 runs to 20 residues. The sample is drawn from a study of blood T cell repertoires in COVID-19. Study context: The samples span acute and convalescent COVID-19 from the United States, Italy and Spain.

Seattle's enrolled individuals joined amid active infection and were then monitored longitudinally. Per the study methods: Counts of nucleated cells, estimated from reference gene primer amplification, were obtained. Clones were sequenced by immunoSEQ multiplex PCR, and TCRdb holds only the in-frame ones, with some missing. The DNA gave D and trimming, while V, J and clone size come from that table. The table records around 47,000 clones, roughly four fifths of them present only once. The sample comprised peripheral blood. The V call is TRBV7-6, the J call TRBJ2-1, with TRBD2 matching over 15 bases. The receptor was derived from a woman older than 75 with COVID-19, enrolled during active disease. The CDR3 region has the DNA TGTGCCAGCAGCTGGGAAGGACTAGCGGGAGGGAGGAGCTCCTACAATGAGCAGTTCTTC. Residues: CASSWEGLAGGRSSYNEQFF.